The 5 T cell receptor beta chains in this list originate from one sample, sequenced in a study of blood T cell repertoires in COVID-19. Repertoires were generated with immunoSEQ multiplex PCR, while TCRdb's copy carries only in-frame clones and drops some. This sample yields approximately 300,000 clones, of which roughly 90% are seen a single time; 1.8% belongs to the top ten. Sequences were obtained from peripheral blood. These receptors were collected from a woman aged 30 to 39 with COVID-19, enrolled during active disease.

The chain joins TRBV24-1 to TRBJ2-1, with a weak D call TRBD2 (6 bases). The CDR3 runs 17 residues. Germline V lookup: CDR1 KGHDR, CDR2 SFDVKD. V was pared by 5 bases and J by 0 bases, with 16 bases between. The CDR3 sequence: CATSVSPGVSSYNEQFF. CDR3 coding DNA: TGTGCCACCAGTGTATCTCCGGGGGTGAGCTCCTACAATGAGCAGTTCTTC.

The CDR3 is CASSFFGGGMNTEAFF. The DNA for the CDR3 is TGTGCCAGCAGCTTTTTTGGCGGGGGAATGAACACTGAAGCTTTCTTT. The chain employs TRBV5-6 and TRBJ1-1, with D perhaps matching TRBD1 (5 bases). CDR1 is SGHDT and CDR2 is YYEEEE in the germline V gene. This CDR3 is built from 16 residues. V was clipped by 2 bases and J by 0 bases, with 14 bases between them.

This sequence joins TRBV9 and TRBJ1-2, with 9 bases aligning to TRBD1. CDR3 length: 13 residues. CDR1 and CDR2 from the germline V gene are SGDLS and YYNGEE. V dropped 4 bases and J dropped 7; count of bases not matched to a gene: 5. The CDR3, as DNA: TGTGCCAGCAGCCCATGGACAGGGGTTGGCTACACCTTC. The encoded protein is CASSPWTGVGYTF.

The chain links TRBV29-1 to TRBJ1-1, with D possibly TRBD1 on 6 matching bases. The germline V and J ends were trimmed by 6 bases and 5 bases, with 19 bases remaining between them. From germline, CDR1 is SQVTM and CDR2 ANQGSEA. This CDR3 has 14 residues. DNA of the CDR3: TGCAGCGTCGTTCCCCGGGACACTGTGACTGAAGCTTTCTTT. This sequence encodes CSVVPRDTVTEAFF.

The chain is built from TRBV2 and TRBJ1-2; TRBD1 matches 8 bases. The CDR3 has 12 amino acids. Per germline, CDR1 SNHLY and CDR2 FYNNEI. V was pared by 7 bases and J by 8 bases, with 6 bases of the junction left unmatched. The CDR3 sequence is CASNGQGGGYTF. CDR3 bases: TGTGCCAGCAATGGACAGGGCGGCGGCTACACCTTC.